This entry describes one TCR beta chain. What it binds is unknown. As to time point: cycle 4 day 1 (C4D1), after more than five weeks of nivolumab. Patients all relapsed after autologous stem cell transplantation, and there was variation in brentuximab vedotin exposure. The assay was immunoSEQ multiplex PCR, and TCRdb's table has in-frame clones only and misses some. The sample gives approximately 29,000 clones, around 80% of which show up once; 16% is in the top ten. The sample originates from a study of PD-1 blockade in classical Hodgkin lymphoma. General observations from the study: Complete responders started with a diversity level that resembled newly diagnosed patients at baseline. Lower baseline TCR diversity was reported for newly diagnosed patients than for healthy donors. Sources of repertoire differences remain undefined, possibly disease activity or prior therapy.

The germline V gene encodes CDR1 SGHRS and CDR2 YFSETQ. V was trimmed by 3 bases and J by 3 bases, leaving 9 bases between them. The CDR3 sequence is 13 residues long. The receptor comes from a human donor with classical Hodgkin lymphoma. Specimen: peripheral blood mononuclear cells (PBMCs), collected before the fourth cycle of nivolumab. V is TRBV5-1 and J is TRBJ1-1; D remains ambiguous. In nucleotides, the CDR3 is TGCGCCAGCAGCTACGCTCGGGACACTGAAGCTTTCTTT. As protein: CASSYARDTEAFF.